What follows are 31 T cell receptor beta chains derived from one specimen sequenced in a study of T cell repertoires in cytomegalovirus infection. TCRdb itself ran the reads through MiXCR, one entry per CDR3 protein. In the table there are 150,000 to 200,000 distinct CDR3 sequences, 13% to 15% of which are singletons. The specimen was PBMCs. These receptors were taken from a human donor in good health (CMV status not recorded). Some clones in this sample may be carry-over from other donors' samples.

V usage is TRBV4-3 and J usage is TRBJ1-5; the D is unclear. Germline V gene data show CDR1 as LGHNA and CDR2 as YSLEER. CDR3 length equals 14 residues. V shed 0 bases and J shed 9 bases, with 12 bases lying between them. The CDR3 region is CASSQDRATWPQHF. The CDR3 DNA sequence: TGCGCCAGCAGCCAAGATAGGGCTACGTGGCCCCAGCATTTT.

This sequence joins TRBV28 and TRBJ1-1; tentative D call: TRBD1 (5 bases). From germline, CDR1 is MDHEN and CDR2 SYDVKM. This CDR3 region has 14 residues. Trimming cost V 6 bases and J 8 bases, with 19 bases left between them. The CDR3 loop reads CASSSGTLLWEAFF. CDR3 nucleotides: TGTGCCAGCAGCTCCGGGACGCTTTTGTGGGAAGCTTTCTTT.

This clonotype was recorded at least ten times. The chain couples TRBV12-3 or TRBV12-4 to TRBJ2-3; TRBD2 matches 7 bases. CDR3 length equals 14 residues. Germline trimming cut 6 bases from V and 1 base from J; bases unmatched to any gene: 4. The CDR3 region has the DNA TGTGCCAGCAGACGACTAGCCGGCACAGATACGCAGTATTTT. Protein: CASRRLAGTDTQYF.

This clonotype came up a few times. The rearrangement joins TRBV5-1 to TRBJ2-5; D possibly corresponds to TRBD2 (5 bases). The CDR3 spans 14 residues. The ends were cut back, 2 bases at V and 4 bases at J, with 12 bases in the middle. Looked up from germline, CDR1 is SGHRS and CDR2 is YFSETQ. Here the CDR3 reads CASSLFRGAETQYF. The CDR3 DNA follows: TGCGCCAGCAGCTTATTTCGGGGAGCAGAGACCCAGTACTTC.

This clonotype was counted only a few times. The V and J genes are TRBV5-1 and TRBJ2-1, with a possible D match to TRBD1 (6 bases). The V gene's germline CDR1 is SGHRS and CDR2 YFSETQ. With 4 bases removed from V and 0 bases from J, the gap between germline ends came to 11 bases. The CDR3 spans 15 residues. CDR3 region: CASSPEGVSYNEQFF. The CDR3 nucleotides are TGCGCCAGCAGCCCTGAGGGGGTCTCCTACAATGAGCAGTTCTTC.

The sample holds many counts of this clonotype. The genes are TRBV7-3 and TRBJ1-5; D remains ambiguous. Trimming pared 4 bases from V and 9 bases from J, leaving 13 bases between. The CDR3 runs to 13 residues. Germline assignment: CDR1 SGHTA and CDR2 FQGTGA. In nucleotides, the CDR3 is TGTGCCAGCAGCTCTCCCCTTGACCCGCCCCAGCATTTT. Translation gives CASSSPLDPPQHF.

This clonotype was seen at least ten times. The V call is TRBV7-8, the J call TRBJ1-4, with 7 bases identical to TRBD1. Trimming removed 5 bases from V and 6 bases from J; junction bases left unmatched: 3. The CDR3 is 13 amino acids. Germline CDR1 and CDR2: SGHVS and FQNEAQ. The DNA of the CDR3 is TGTGCCAGCAGCCATGGGACAGATGAAAAACTGTTTTTT. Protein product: CASSHGTDEKLFF.

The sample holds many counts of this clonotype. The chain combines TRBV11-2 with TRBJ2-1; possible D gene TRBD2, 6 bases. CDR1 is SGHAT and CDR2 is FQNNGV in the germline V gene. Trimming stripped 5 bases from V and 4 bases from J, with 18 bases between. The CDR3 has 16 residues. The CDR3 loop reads CASSAHGRGAYNEQFF. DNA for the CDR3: TGTGCCAGCAGCGCCCACGGCCGCGGGGCATACAATGAGCAGTTCTTC.

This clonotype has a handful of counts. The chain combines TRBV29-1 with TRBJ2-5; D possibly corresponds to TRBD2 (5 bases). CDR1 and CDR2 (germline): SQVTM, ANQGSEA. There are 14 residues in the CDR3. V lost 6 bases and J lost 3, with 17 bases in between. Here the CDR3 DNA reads TGCAGCGTCGAAAGTGGGAGATCTAAAGAGACCCAGTACTTC. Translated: CSVESGRSKETQYF.

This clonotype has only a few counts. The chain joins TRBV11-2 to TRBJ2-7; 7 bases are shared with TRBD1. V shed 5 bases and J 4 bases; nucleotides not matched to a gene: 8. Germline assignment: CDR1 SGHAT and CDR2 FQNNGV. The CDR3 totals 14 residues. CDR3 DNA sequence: TGTGCCAGCAGCAAAGGGGACAGAAGGTACGAGCAGTACTTC. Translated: CASSKGDRRYEQYF. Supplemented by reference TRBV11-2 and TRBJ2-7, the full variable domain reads EAGVAQSPRYKIIEKRQSVAFWCNPISGHATLYWYQQILGQGPKLLIQFQNNGVVDDSQLPKDRFSAERLKGVDSTLKIQPAKLEDSAVYLCASSKGDRRYEQYFGPGTRLTVT.

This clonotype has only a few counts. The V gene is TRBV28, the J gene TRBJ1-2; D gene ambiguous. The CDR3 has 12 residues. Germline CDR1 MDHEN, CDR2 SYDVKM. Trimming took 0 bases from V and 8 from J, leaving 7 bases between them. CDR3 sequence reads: CASSLWEKGYTF. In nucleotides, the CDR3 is TGTGCCAGCAGTTTATGGGAGAAAGGCTACACCTTC.

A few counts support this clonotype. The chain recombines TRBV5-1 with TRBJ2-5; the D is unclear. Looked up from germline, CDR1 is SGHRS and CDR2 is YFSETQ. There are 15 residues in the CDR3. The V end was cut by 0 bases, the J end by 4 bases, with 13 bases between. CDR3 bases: TGCGCCAGCAGCTTGGAAGGGCAATCTGGAGAGACCCAGTACTTC. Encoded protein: CASSLEGQSGETQYF.

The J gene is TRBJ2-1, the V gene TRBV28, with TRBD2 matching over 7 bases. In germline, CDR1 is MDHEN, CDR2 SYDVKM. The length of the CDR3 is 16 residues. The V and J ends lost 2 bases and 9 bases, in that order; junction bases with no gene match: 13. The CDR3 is CASSLAAGTGGFEQFF. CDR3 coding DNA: TGTGCCAGCAGTTTAGCCGCCGGGACCGGGGGGTTTGAGCAGTTCTTC.

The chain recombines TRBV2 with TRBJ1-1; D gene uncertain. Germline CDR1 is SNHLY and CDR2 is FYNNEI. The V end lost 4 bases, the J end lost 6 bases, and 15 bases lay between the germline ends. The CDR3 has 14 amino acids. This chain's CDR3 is CASSVGWSVPEAFF. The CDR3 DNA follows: TGTGCCAGCAGTGTGGGGTGGTCGGTACCTGAAGCTTTCTTT.

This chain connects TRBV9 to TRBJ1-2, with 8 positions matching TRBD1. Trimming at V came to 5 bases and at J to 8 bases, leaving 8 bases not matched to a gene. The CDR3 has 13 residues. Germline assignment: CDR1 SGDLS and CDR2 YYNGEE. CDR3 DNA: TGTGCCAGCAGATCGGGACAGGTCTGGGGCTACACCTTC. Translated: CASRSGQVWGYTF.

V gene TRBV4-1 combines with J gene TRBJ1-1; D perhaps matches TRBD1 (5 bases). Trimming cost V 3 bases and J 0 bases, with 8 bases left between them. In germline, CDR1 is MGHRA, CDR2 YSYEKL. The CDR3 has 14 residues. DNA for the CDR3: TGCGCCAGCAGCCAGGGGACGGTGAACACTGAAGCTTTCTTT. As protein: CASSQGTVNTEAFF.

CDR3 protein: CASSQTDNSPLHF. DNA of the CDR3: TGTGCCAGCAGCCAGACCGATAATTCACCCCTCCACTTT. V and J are TRBV3-1 and TRBJ1-6; D gene uncertain. V dropped 3 bases and J dropped 5 bases, with 5 bases sitting between them. This CDR3 comprises 13 residues. Looked up from germline, CDR1 is LGHDT and CDR2 is YNNKEL (reference sequence).

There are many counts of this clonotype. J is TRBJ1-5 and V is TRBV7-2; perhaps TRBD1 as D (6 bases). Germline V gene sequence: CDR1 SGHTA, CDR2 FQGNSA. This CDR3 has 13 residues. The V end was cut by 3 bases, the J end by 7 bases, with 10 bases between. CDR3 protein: CASSLNGGQPQHF. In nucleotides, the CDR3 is TGTGCCAGCAGCTTGAATGGGGGCCAGCCCCAGCATTTT.

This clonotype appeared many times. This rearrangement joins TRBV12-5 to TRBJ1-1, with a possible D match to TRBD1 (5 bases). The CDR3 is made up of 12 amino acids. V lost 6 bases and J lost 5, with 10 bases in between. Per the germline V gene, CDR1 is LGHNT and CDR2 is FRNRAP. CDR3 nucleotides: TGTGCTAGTGGACTCGGGACGACTGAAGCTTTCTTT. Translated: CASGLGTTEAFF.

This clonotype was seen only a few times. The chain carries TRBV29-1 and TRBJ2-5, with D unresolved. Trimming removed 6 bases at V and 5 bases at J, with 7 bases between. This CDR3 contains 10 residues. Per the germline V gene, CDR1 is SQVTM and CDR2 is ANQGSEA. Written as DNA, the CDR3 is TGCAGCGTAGGGTCGGAGACCCAGTACTTC. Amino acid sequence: CSVGSETQYF. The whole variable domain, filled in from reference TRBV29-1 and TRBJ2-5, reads SAVISQKPSRDICQRGTSLTIQCQVDSQVTMMFWYRQQPGQSLTLIATANQGSEATYESGFVIDKFPISRPNLTFSTLTVSNMSPEDSSIYLCSVGSETQYFGPGTRLLVL.

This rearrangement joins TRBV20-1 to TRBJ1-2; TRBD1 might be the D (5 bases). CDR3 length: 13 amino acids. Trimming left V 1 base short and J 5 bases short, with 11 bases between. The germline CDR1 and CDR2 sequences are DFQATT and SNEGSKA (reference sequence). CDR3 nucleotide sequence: TGCAGTGCTAGAGCCCGGACATCTTATGGCTACACCTTC. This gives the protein CSARARTSYGYTF.

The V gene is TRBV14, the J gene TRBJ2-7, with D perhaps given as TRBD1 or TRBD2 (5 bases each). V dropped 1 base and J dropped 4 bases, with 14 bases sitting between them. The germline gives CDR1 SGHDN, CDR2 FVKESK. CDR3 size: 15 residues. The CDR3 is CASSQVGVGAYEQYF. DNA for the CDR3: TGTGCCAGCAGCCAAGTGGGGGTAGGGGCTTACGAGCAGTACTTC.

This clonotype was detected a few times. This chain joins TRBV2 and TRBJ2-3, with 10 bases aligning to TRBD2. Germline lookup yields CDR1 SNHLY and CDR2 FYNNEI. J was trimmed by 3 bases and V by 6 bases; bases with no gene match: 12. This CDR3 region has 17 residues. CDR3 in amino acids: CASRGPGLARGTDTQYF. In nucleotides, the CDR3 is TGTGCCAGCAGGGGGCCGGGACTAGCGCGTGGGACAGATACGCAGTATTTT.

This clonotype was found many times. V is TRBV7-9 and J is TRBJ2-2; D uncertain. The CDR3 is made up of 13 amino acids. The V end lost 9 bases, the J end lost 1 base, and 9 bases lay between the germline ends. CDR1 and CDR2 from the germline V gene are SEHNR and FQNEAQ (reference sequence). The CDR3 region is CASSYENTGELFF. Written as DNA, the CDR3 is TGTGCCAGTTCTTATGAGAACACCGGGGAGCTGTTTTTT.

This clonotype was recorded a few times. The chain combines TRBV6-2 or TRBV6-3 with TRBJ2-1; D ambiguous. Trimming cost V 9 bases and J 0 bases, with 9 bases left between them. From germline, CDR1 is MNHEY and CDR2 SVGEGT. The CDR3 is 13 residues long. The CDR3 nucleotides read TGTGCCAGTGGCGCTAGCTCCTACAATGAGCAGTTCTTC. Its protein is CASGASSYNEQFF.

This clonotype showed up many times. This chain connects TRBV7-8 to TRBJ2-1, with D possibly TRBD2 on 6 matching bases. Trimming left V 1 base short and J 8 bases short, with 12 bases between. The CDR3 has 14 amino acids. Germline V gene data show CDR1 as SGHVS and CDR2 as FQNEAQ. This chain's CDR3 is CASSLGGNPHEQFF. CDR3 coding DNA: TGTGCCAGCAGCTTAGGCGGGAATCCGCATGAGCAGTTCTTC.

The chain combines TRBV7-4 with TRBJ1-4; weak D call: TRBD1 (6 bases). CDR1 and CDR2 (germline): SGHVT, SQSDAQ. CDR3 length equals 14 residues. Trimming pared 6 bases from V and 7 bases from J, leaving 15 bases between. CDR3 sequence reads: CASRKTGTSEKLFF. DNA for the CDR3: TGTGCCAGCAGGAAAACCGGGACATCTGAAAAACTGTTTTTT.

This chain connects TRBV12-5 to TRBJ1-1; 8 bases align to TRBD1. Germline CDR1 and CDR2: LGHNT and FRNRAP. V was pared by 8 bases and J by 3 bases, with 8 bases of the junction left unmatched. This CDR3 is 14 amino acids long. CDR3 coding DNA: TGTGCTAGTCAATTCTCAGGGGGCGACACTGAAGCTTTCTTT. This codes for CASQFSGGDTEAFF.

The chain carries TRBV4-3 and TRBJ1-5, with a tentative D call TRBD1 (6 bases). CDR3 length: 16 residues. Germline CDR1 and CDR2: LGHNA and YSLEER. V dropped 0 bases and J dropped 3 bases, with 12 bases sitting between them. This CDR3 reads CASSQDATGSNQPQHF. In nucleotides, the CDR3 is TGCGCCAGCAGCCAAGACGCGACAGGATCCAATCAGCCCCAGCATTTT.

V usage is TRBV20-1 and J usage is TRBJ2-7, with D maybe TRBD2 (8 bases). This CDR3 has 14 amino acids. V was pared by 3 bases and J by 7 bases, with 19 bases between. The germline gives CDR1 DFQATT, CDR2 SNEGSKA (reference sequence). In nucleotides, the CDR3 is TGCAGTGCTAGTACAGGGGCGGGGGGTGAGGAGCAGTACTTC. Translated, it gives CSASTGAGGEEQYF.

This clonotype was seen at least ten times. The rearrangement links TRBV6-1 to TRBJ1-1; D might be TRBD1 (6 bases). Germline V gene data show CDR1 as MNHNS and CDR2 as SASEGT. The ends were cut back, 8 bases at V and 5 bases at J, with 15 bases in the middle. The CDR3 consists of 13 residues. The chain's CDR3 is CASASGGRTEAFF. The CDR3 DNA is TGTGCCAGCGCTTCTGGGGGGCGGACTGAAGCTTTCTTT.